This entry is about one T cell receptor beta chain. The sample belongs to a study of blood T cell repertoires in COVID-19. This table comes from immunoSEQ multiplex PCR, and its TCRdb copy is limited to in-frame clones, with some not included. This sample carries about 160,000 clones, roughly 90% of them seen once, and the ten largest clones take 2.5% to 3%. The V end was cut by 0 bases, the J end by 6 bases, with 14 bases between. The CDR3 extends over 15 amino acids. Germline V lookup: CDR1 MGHRA, CDR2 YSYEKL. The receptor was derived from a man in his 60s with acute or convalescent COVID-19. The genes are TRBV4-1 and TRBJ1-2; D perhaps matches TRBD1 (6 bases). The sequenced sample consisted of peripheral blood. The CDR3 protein is CASSQDPQGRDGYTF. Here the CDR3 DNA reads TGCGCCAGCAGCCAAGACCCCCAGGGGAGGGATGGCTACACCTTC.